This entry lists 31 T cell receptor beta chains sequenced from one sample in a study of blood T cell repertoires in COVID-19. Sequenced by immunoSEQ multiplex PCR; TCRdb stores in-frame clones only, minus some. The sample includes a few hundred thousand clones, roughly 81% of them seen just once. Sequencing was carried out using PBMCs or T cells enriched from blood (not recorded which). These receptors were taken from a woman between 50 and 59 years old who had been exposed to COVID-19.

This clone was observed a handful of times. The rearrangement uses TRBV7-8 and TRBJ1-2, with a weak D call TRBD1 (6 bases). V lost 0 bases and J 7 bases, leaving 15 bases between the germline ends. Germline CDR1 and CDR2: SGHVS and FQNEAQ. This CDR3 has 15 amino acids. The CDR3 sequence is CASSLAGGLGGGYTF. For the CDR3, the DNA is TGTGCCAGCAGCTTAGCCGGGGGGCTGGGTGGTGGCTACACCTTC. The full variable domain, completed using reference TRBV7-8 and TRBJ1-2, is GAGVSQSPRYKVAKRGQDVALRCDPISGHVSLFWYQQALGQGPEFLTYFQNEAQLDKSGLPSDRFFAERPEGSVSTLKIQRTQQEDSAVYLCASSLAGGLGGGYTFGSGTRLTVV.

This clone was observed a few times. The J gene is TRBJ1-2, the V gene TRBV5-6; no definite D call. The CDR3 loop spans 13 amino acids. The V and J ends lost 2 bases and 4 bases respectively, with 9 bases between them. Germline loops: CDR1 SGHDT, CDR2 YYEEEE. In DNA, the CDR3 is TGTGCCAGCAGCTTCCAGAATCGCTATGGCTACACCTTC. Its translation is CASSFQNRYGYTF.

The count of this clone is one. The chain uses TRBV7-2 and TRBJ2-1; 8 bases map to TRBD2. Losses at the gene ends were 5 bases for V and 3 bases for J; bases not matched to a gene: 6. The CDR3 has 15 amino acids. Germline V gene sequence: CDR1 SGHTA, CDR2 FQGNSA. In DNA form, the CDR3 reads TGTGCCAGCAGCCCCGGGGGGGTCGACTACAATGAGCAGTTCTTC. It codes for CASSPGGVDYNEQFF.

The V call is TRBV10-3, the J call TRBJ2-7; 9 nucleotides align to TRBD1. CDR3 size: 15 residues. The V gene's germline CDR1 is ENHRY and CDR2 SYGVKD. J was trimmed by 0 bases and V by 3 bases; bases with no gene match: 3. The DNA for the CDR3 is TGTGCCATCAGTGAAGACAGGGGGATCTCCTACGAGCAGTACTTC. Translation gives CAISEDRGISYEQYF.

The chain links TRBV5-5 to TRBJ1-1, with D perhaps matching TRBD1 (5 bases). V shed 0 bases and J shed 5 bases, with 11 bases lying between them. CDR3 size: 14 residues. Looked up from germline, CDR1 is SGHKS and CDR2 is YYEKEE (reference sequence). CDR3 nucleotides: TGTGCCAGCAGCTTGGGCGGGGAGGGGACTGAAGCTTTCTTT. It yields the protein CASSLGGEGTEAFF.

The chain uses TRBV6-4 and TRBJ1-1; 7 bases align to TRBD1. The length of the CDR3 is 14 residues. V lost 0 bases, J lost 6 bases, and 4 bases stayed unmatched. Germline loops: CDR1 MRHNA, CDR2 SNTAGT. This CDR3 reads CASSDSPQGAEAFF. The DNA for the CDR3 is TGTGCCAGCAGTGACTCGCCTCAGGGGGCTGAAGCTTTCTTT.

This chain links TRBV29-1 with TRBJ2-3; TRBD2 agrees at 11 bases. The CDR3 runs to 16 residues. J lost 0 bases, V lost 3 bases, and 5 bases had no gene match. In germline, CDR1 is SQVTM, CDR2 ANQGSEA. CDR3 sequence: CSVDSSGGTSTDTQYF. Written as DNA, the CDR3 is TGCAGCGTTGATTCTAGCGGGGGGACTAGCACAGATACGCAGTATTTT.

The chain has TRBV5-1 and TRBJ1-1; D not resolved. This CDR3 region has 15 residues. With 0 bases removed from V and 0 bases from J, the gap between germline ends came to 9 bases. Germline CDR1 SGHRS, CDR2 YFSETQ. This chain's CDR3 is CASSLGGSMNTEAFF. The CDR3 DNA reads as TGCGCCAGCAGCTTGGGCGGGTCCATGAACACTGAAGCTTTCTTT.

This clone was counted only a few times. The CDR3 DNA reads TGTGCCAGCAGCTTGGCAACAGATACGCAGTATTTT. This gives the protein CASSLATDTQYF. This chain links TRBV5-4 with TRBJ2-3; unclear D gene. There are 12 residues in the CDR3. Trimming left V 0 bases short and J 3 bases short, with 2 bases between. Germline values: CDR1 SGHNT, CDR2 YYREEE (reference sequence).

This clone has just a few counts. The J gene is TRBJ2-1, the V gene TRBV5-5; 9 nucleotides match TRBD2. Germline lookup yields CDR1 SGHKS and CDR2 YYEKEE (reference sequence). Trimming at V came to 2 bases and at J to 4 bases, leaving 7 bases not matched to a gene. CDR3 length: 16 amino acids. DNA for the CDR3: TGTGCCAGCAGCTTCGCGGCGGGGGGGCATTACAATGAGCAGTTCTTC. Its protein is CASSFAAGGHYNEQFF.

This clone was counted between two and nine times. In DNA form, the CDR3 reads TGTGCCAGCGGTGACGGGGACATGAGAAACACCATATATTTT. Protein sequence: CASGDGDMRNTIYF. This rearrangement joins TRBV5-6 to TRBJ1-3; D is possibly TRBD1 (6 bases). Germline CDR1 SGHDT, CDR2 YYEEEE. The CDR3 is 14 amino acids. The ends were cut back, 7 bases at V and 5 bases at J, with 16 bases in the middle.

The CDR3 loop reads CASSQESWSTNTEAFF. The CDR3 coding sequence is TGTGCCAGCAGCCAAGAATCATGGTCCACTAACACTGAAGCTTTCTTT. This chain uses TRBV14 with TRBJ1-1; D not certain. The CDR3 totals 16 residues. Germline CDR1 is SGHDN and CDR2 is FVKESK. Deletions cut 0 bases from V and 2 bases from J, with 13 bases between.

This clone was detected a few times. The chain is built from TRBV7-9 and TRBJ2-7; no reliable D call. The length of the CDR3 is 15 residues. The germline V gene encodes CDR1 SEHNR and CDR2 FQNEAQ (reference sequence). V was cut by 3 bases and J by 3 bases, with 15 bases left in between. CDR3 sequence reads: CASSFGASKHYEQYF. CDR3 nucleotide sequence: TGTGCCAGCAGCTTCGGAGCTTCGAAACACTACGAGCAGTACTTC.

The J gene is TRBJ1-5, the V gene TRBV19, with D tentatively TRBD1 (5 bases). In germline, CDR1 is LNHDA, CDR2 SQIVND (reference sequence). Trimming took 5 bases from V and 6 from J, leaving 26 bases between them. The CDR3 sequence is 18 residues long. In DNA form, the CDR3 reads TGTGCCAGTAGTGGCGGGGCAGGGAGGTCTTGGGTATCTCAGCCCCAGCATTTT. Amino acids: CASSGGAGRSWVSQPQHF.

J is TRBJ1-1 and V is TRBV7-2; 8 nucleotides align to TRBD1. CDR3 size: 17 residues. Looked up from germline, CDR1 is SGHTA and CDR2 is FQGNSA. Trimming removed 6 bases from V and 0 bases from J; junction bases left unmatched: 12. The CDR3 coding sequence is TGTGCCAGCAGACCTGGACAGGGAGGGCCTATGAACACTGAAGCTTTCTTT. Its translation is CASRPGQGGPMNTEAFF. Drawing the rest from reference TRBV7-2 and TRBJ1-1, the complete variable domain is GAGVSQSPSNKVTEKGKDVELRCDPISGHTALYWYRQSLGQGLEFLIYFQGNSAPDKSGLPSDRFSAERTGGSVSTLTIQRTQQEDSAVYLCASRPGQGGPMNTEAFFGQGTRLTVV.

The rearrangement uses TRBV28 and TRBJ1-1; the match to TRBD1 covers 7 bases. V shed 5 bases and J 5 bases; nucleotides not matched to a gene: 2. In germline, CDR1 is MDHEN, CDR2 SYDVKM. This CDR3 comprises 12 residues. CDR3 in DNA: TGTGCCAGCAGTGCGACAGGGACTGAAGCTTTCTTT. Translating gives CASSATGTEAFF.

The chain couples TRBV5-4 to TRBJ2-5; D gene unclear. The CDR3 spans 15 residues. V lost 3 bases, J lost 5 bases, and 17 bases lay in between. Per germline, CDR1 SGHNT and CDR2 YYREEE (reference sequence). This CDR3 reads CASSSPTGFGETQYF. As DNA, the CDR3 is TGTGCCAGCAGCTCACCGACTGGTTTTGGGGAGACCCAGTACTTC.

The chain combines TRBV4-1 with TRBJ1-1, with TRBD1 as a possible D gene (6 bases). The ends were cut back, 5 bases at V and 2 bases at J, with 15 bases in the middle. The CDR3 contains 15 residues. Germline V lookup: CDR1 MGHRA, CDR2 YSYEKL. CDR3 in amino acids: CASSFSRGGNTEAFF. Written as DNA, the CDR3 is TGCGCCAGCAGCTTCTCCAGGGGCGGAAACACTGAAGCTTTCTTT.

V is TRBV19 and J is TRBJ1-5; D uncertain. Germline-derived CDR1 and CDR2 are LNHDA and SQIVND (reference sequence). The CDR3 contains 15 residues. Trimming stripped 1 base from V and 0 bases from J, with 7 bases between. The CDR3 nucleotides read TGTGCCAGTAGTATAGTATCGTATAGCAATCAGCCCCAGCATTTT. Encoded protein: CASSIVSYSNQPQHF.

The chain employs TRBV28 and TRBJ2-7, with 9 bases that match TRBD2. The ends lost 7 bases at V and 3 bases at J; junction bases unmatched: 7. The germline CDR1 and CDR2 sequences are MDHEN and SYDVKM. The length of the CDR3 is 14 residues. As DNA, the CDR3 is TGTGCCAGCACCCTAAGCGGGGGGCGCTACGAGCAGTACTTC. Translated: CASTLSGGRYEQYF. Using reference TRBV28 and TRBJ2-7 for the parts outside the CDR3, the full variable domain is DVKVTQSSRYLVKRTGEKVFLECVQDMDHENMFWYRQDPGLGLRLIYFSYDVKMKEKGDIPEGYSVSREKKERFSLILESASTNQTSMYLCASTLSGGRYEQYFGPGTRLTVT.

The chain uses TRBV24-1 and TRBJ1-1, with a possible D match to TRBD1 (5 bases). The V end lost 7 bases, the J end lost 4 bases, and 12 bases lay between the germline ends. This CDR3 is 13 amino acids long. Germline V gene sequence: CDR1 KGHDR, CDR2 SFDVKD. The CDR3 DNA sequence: TGTGCCACCAGGGGGGTGCGGGGCACTGAAGCTTTCTTT. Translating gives CATRGVRGTEAFF.

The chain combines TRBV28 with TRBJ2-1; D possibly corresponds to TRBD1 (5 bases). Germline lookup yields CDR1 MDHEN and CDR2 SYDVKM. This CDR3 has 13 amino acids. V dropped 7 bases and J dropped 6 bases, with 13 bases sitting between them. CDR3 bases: TGTGCCAGCAAGACAGCGTTAGTCAATGAGCAGTTCTTC. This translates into CASKTALVNEQFF.

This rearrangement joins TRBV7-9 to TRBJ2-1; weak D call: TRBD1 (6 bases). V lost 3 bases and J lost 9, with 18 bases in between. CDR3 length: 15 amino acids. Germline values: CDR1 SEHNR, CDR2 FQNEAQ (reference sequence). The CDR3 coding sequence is TGTGCCAGCAGCTTCACAGGGACCCCCCGTGGTGAGCAGTTCTTC. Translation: CASSFTGTPRGEQFF.

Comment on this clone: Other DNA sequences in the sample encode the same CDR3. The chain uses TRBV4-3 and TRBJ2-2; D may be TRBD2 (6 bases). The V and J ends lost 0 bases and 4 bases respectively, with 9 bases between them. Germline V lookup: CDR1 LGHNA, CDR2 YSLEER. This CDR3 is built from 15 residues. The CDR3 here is CASSQEGRGTGELFF. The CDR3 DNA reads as TGCGCCAGCAGCCAAGAAGGGCGGGGCACCGGGGAGCTGTTTTTT.

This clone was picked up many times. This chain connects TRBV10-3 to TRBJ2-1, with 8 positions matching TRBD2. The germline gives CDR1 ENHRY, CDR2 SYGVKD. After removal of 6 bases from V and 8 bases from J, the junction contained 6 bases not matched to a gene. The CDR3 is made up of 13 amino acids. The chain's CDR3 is CAISQPGGDEQFF. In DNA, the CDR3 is TGTGCCATCAGCCAACCCGGGGGGGATGAGCAGTTCTTC.

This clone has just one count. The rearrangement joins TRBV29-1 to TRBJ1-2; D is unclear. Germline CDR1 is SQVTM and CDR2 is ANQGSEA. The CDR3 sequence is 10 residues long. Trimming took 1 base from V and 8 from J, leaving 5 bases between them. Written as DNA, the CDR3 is TGCAGCGTTGAAGGGCCCGGCTACACCTTC. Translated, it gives CSVEGPGYTF.

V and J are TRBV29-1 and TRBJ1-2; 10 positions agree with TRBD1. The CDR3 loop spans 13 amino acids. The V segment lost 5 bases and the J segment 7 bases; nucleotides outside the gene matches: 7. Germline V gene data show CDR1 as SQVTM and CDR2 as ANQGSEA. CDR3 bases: TGCAGCGTTAGGGACAGGGGAGGGGTTGGCTACACCTTC. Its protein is CSVRDRGGVGYTF.

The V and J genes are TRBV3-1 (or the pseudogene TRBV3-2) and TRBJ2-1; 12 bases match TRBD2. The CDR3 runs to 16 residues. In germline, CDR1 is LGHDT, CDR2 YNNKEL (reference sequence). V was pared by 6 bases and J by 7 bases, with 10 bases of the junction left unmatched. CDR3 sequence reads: CASSPLLAGGGNEQFF. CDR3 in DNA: TGTGCCAGCAGTCCTTTACTAGCGGGGGGCGGGAATGAGCAGTTCTTC.

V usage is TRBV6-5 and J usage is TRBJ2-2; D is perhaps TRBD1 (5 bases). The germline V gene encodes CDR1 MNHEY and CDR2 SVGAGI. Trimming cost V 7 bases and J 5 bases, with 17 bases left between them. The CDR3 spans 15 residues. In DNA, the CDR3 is TGTGCCAGCACGACAGCCCAGGTTGTAACCGGGGAGCTGTTTTTT. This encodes CASTTAQVVTGELFF.

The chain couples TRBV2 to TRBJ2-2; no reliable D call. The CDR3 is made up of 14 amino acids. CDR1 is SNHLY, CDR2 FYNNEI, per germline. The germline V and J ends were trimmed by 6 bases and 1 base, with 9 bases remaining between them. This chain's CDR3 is CASRGPKNTGELFF. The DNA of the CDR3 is TGTGCCAGCAGGGGCCCAAAGAACACCGGGGAGCTGTTTTTT.

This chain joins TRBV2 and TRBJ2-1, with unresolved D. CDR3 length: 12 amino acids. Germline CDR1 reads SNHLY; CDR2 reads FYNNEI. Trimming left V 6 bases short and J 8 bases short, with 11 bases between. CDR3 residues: CASRLSGDEQFF. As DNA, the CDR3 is TGTGCCAGCAGATTAAGTGGAGATGAGCAGTTCTTC.